Listed here are 25 T cell receptor beta chains from one sample, sequenced in a study of vaccination and CD4 T cells after COVID-19. Antigens of these TCRs are unknown. Regarding treatment: roughly ten-day PBMC culture with coronavirus spike peptide pools or control peptides (ViraFEST assay). The Oncomine TCR Beta short-read assay generated sequence data from the DNA of cultured CD4+ T cells. TCRdb re-derived calls from the PCR reads in MiXCR, one entry per CDR3 protein. Among just under 20,000 distinct CDR3 sequences listed, about half were seen once. The sample was cultured CD4+ T cells from blood. The receptors originated from a human donor with COVID-19.

As regards this clonotype: At one boundary the junction diverges from the germline segment, which might be a read error. The chain joins TRBV12-3 or TRBV12-4 to TRBJ2-7, with 7 bases that match TRBD2. This CDR3 is built from 12 residues. Here the CDR3 DNA reads TGTGCCAGCAGTCCCCCCGGGACTACATACTCCTTC. Translated, it gives CASSPPGTTYSF.

Relative to its sample, this clonotype is medium-sized. The chain carries TRBV11-3 and TRBJ2-5, with unresolved D. Germline V gene lookup returns CDR1 SGHNT and CDR2 YENEEA. V gave up 3 bases and J gave up 3 bases, with 2 bases separating them. This CDR3 comprises 11 residues. The CDR3 protein is CASSLEETQYF. CDR3 nucleotide sequence: TGTGCCAGCAGCTTGGAAGAGACCCAGTACTTC.

This clonotype was seen only a few times. This chain joins TRBV30 and TRBJ1-5; D is unclear. The V gene lost 1 base and the J gene lost 4 bases, with 11 bases spanning the gap. The CDR3 runs 14 residues. Germline V gene data show CDR1 as GTSNPN and CDR2 as SVGIG (reference sequence). CDR3 region: CAWSGVNGNQPQHF. CDR3 DNA: TGTGCCTGGAGTGGAGTAAATGGTAATCAGCCCCAGCATTTT.

This clonotype was picked up a small number of times. The chain couples TRBV12-3 or TRBV12-4 to TRBJ1-2; 9 nucleotides line up with TRBD1. This CDR3 spans 17 amino acids. The ends lost 4 bases at V and 6 bases at J; junction bases unmatched: 15. The CDR3: CASSSQGPGQGRNGYTF. The CDR3 nucleotides are TGTGCCAGCAGTTCCCAGGGCCCGGGACAGGGTAGGAATGGCTACACCTTC.

The chain couples TRBV4-2 to TRBJ1-6; 9 nucleotides match TRBD1. CDR3 length equals 19 residues. Trimming cost V 2 bases and J 10 bases; bases outside gene matches: 18. Germline V gene sequence: CDR1 LGHNA, CDR2 YNFKEQ. The CDR3 loop reads CASSQIGTGLGGNGSPLHF. DNA for the CDR3: TGTGCCAGCAGCCAAATCGGGACAGGGTTAGGCGGTAATGGCTCACCCCTCCACTTT.

CDR3 loop: CAWMAGPKETQYF. CDR3 nucleotide sequence: TGTGCCTGGATGGCGGGCCCGAAAGAGACCCAGTACTTC. The chain uses TRBV30 and TRBJ2-5; TRBD2 is a possible D gene (5 bases). This CDR3 is 13 amino acids long. The V end lost 4 bases, the J end lost 3 bases, and 12 bases lay between the germline ends. Germline CDR1 and CDR2: GTSNPN and SVGIG (reference sequence).

The rearrangement uses TRBV20-1 and TRBJ2-1; weak D call: TRBD2 (6 bases). The CDR3 has 15 amino acids. Trimming removed 7 bases from V and 0 bases from J, with 16 bases in between. Germline V gives CDR1 DFQATT, CDR2 SNEGSKA (reference sequence). The DNA for the CDR3 is TGCAGTGGGGGGAGTAGCGGCAGCTCCTACAATGAGCAGTTCTTC. This encodes CSGGSSGSSYNEQFF.

V and J are TRBV7-8 and TRBJ2-7, with 11 bases identical to TRBD1. The CDR3 loop spans 14 amino acids. J lost 2 bases, V lost 5 bases, and 2 bases had no gene match. Germline assignment: CDR1 SGHVS and CDR2 FQNEAQ. The CDR3 here is CASSPGQGAYEQYF. CDR3 nucleotides: TGTGCCAGCAGCCCGGGACAGGGGGCCTACGAGCAGTACTTC.

The genes are TRBV12-3 or TRBV12-4 and TRBJ1-1, with 11 bases that match TRBD1. V lost 7 bases, J lost 10 bases, and 11 bases stayed unmatched. There are 14 residues in the CDR3. The CDR3 sequence: CASNPDRGLGGAFF. The CDR3 nucleotides read TGTGCCAGCAACCCGGACAGGGGGCTTGGTGGAGCTTTCTTT.

The CDR3 DNA reads as TGTGCCGGCTTTAACAGGGGTTACACTGAAGCTTTCTTT. This codes for CAGFNRGYTEAFF. The rearrangement links TRBV6-1 to TRBJ1-1; TRBD1 agrees at 7 bases. The V and J ends lost 11 bases and 3 bases, in that order; junction bases with no gene match: 9. Germline CDR1 MNHNS, CDR2 SASEGT. This CDR3 contains 13 residues.

The sample holds a few counts of this clonotype. The genes are TRBV7-8 and TRBJ2-3; a weak D match, TRBD2 (6 bases). Germline V gene sequence: CDR1 SGHVS, CDR2 FQNEAQ. The CDR3 covers 15 residues. The V and J ends lost 5 bases and 6 bases respectively, with 18 bases between them. The CDR3 nucleotides read TGTGCCAGCAGCCCTAGGGACTCGGTAGGGGATACGCAGTATTTT. This translates into CASSPRDSVGDTQYF.

In this sample, this clonotype turned up a few times. V and J are TRBV20-1 and TRBJ1-2; 7 bases align to TRBD1. Losses at the gene ends were 1 base for V and 6 bases for J; bases not matched to a gene: 11. In germline, CDR1 is DFQATT, CDR2 SNEGSKA (reference sequence). This CDR3 spans 15 amino acids. CDR3 sequence reads: CSARAPTGTLNGYTF. CDR3 coding DNA: TGCAGTGCTAGAGCCCCGACAGGGACCTTGAATGGCTACACCTTC.

The chain combines TRBV6-5 with TRBJ2-3; D possibly uses TRBD1 or TRBD2 (5 bases each). Trimming left V 0 bases short and J 0 bases short, with 10 bases between. CDR3 length: 16 residues. Germline lookup yields CDR1 MNHEY and CDR2 SVGAGI. CDR3 residues: CASSYSPGPSTDTQYF. CDR3 DNA sequence: TGTGCCAGCAGTTACTCGCCGGGACCTAGCACAGATACGCAGTATTTT.

The chain combines TRBV6-1 with TRBJ1-5; D unresolved. The germline CDR1 and CDR2 sequences are MNHNS and SASEGT. This CDR3 contains 15 residues. V was shortened by 6 bases and J by 0 bases, with 12 bases between the two germline ends. CDR3 in amino acids: CASSSGRISNQPQHF. The CDR3 DNA reads as TGTGCCAGCAGCTCCGGACGGATTAGCAATCAGCCCCAGCATTTT.

By proportion, this clonotype is medium-sized. V gene TRBV20-1 combines with J gene TRBJ2-4; no firm D call. Between the trimmed V and J ends, which lost 0 bases and 0 bases, there was a span of 12 bases. This CDR3 contains 16 residues. The germline gives CDR1 DFQATT, CDR2 SNEGSKA (reference sequence). This CDR3 is CSARDQLMLAKNIQYF. CDR3 DNA sequence: TGCAGTGCTAGAGATCAGTTAATGCTAGCCAAAAACATTCAGTACTTC.

The chain couples TRBV12-3 or TRBV12-4 to TRBJ1-5, with TRBD1 matching 7 bases. CDR3 length: 14 residues. V was pared by 6 bases and J by 4 bases, with 6 bases of the junction left unmatched. The CDR3 protein is CASSSDRNNQPQHF. The CDR3 bases are TGTGCCAGCAGCTCGGACAGGAATAATCAGCCCCAGCATTTT.

Written as DNA, the CDR3 is TGCAGTGCTAGAGTCGGACATAAGAACACTGAAGCTTTCTTT. Amino acids: CSARVGHKNTEAFF. The rearrangement links TRBV20-1 to TRBJ1-1; D may be TRBD1 (5 bases). V was shortened by 1 base and J by 1 base, with 10 bases between the two germline ends. CDR1 and CDR2 (germline): DFQATT, SNEGSKA (reference sequence). This CDR3 comprises 14 residues.

This chain joins TRBV24-1 and TRBJ2-5, with 16 bases matching TRBD2. Trimming removed 3 bases from V and 5 bases from J; junction bases left unmatched: 8. Germline V gives CDR1 KGHDR, CDR2 SFDVKD. This CDR3 has 18 amino acids. The CDR3 loop reads CATSDPGTSGGGGETQYF. The CDR3 DNA reads as TGTGCCACCAGTGATCCCGGGACTAGCGGGGGGGGTGGGGAGACCCAGTACTTC.

The chain couples TRBV7-2 to TRBJ2-5; D remains unclear. Germline V gene data show CDR1 as SGHTA and CDR2 as FQGNSA. CDR3 size: 12 residues. V was clipped by 2 bases and J by 3 bases, with 4 bases between them. In DNA, the CDR3 is TGTGCCAGCAGCTTAAAAAAAGAGACCCAGTACTTC. Amino acid sequence: CASSLKKETQYF.

In its sample, this clonotype ranks as medium-sized. The rearrangement uses TRBV6-1 and TRBJ1-2; possibly TRBD1 for D (5 bases). Trimming left V 7 bases short and J 5 bases short, with 14 bases between. This CDR3 is 13 amino acids long. From germline, CDR1 is MNHNS and CDR2 SASEGT. This CDR3 is CASKMGGPYGYTF. The CDR3 DNA sequence: TGTGCCAGCAAAATGGGGGGACCGTATGGCTACACCTTC.

This chain connects TRBV10-3 to TRBJ1-1, with D maybe TRBD1 (5 bases). The germline V gene encodes CDR1 ENHRY and CDR2 SYGVKD. The CDR3 sequence is 12 residues long. V was shortened by 6 bases and J by 6 bases, with 11 bases between the two germline ends. The CDR3 is CAIRGTDAEAFF. The CDR3, as DNA: TGTGCCATCAGAGGGACCGACGCTGAAGCTTTCTTT.

V and J are TRBV19 and TRBJ2-7; D uncertain. The CDR3 consists of 13 residues. CDR1 is LNHDA and CDR2 is SQIVND in the germline V gene (reference sequence). The germline V and J ends were trimmed by 5 bases and 1 base, with 9 bases remaining between them. The CDR3 DNA sequence: TGTGCCAGTAGTCCGGACCCTTCCTACGAGCAGTACTTC. Translated, it gives CASSPDPSYEQYF.

This chain uses TRBV6-1 with TRBJ2-1, with D maybe TRBD1 (6 bases). The germline CDR1 and CDR2 sequences are MNHNS and SASEGT. The CDR3 totals 13 residues. Trimming cost V 6 bases and J 3 bases, with 9 bases left between them. CDR3 coding DNA: TGTGCCAGCAGACTCAGGGGCTACAATGAGCAGTTCTTC. Protein product: CASRLRGYNEQFF.

In this sample, this clonotype turned up a few times. V gene TRBV2 combines with J gene TRBJ2-5; D is tentatively TRBD1 or TRBD2 (6 bases each). Trimming shortened V by 2 bases and J by 3 bases, and 13 bases separated the two germline ends. CDR1 and CDR2 (germline): SNHLY, FYNNEI. The CDR3 contains 15 residues. CDR3 region: CASSEKGGREETQYF. For the CDR3, the DNA is TGTGCCAGCAGTGAAAAGGGGGGCAGGGAAGAGACCCAGTACTTC.

V gene TRBV19 combines with J gene TRBJ1-3, with D perhaps matching TRBD1 (5 bases). The ends were cut back, 8 bases at V and 2 bases at J, with 7 bases in the middle. The CDR3 is made up of 12 amino acids. Germline CDR1 LNHDA, CDR2 SQIVND (reference sequence). In nucleotides, the CDR3 is TGTGCCAGTGGACATACTGGAAACACCATATATTTT. This gives the protein CASGHTGNTIYF.